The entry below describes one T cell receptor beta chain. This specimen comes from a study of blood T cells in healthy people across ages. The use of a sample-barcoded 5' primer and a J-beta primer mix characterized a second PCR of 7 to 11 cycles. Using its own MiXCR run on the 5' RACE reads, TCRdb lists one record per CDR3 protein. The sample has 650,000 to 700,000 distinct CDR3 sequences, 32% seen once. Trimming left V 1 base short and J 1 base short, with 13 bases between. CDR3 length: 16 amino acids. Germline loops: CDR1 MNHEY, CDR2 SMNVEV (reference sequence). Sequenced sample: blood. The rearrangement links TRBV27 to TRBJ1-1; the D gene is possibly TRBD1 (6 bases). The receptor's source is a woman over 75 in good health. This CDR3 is CASSLYPRGKNTEAFF. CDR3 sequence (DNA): TGTGCCAGCAGTTTATATCCCAGGGGCAAGAACACTGAAGCTTTCTTT.